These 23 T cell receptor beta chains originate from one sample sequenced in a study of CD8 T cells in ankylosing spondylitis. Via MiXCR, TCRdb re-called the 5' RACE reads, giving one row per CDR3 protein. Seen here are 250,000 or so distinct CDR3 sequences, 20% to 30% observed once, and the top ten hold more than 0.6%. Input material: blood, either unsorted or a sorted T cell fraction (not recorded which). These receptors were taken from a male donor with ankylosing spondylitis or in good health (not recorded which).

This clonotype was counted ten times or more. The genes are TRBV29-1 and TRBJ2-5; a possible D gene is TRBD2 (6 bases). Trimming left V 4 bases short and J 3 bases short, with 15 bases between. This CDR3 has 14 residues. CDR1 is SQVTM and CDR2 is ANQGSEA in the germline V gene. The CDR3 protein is CSVGAGTQKETQYF. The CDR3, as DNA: TGCAGCGTTGGAGCCGGGACTCAAAAAGAGACCCAGTACTTC.

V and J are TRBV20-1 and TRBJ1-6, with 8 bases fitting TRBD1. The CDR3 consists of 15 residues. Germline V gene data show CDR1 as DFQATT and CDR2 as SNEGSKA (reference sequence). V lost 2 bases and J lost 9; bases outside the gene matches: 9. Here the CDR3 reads CSARIPPGGLSPLHF. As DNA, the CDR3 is TGCAGTGCTAGAATACCGCCAGGGGGCCTTTCACCCCTCCACTTT.

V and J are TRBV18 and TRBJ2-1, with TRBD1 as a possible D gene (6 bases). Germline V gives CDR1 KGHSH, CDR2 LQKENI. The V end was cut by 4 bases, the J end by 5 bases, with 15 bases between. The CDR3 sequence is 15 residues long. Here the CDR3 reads CASSRLTGVDNEQFF. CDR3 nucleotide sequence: TGTGCCAGCTCACGCTTGACAGGCGTAGACAATGAGCAGTTCTTC.

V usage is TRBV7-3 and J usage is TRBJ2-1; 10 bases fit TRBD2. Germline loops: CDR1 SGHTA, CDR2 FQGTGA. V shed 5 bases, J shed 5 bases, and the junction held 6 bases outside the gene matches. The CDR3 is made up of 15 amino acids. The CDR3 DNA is TGTGCCAGCAGCCCAAGGACTAGCGGTAACAATGAGCAGTTCTTC. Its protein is CASSPRTSGNNEQFF.

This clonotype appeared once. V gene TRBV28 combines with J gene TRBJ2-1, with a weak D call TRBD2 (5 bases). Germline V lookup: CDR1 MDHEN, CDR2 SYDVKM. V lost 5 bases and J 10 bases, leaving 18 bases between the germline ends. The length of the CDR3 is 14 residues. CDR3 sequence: CASSGWSGNGEQFF. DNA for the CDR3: TGTGCCAGCAGTGGCTGGAGCGGCAATGGGGAGCAGTTCTTC.

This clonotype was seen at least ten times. CDR3 nucleotides: TGTGCCATCAGTGAGCTTAAGGGGCCCAACACCGGGGAGCTGTTTTTT. Translated: CAISELKGPNTGELFF. V is TRBV10-3 and J is TRBJ2-2; a weak D match, TRBD1 (5 bases). Germline lookup yields CDR1 ENHRY and CDR2 SYGVKD. This CDR3 comprises 16 residues. V was pared by 2 bases and J by 2 bases, with 12 bases between.

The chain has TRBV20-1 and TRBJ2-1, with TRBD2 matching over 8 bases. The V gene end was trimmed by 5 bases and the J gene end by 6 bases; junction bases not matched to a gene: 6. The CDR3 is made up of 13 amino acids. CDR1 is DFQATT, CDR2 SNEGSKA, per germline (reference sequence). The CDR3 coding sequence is TGCAGTGCTCTCGGGCTAGCGGGCAATGAGCAGTTCTTC. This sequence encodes CSALGLAGNEQFF.

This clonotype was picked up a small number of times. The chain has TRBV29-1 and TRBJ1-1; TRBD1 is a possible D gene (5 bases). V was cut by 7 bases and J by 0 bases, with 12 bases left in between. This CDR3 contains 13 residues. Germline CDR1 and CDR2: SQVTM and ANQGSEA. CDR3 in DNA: TGCAGCGGTACACAGGTTATGAACACTGAAGCTTTCTTT. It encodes CSGTQVMNTEAFF.

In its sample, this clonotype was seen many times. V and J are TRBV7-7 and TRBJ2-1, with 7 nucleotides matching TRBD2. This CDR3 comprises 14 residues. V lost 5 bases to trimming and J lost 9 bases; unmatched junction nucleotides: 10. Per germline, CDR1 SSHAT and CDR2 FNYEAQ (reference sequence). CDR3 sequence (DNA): TGTGCCAGCAGCCTAAGCTGGGGGGAGGGTGAGCAGTTCTTC. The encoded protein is CASSLSWGEGEQFF. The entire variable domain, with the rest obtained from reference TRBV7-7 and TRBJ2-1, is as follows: GAGVSQSPRYKVTKRGQDVTLRCDPISSHATLYWYQQALGQGPEFLTYFNYEAQPDKSGLPSDRFSAERPEGSISTLTIQRTEQRDSAMYRCASSLSWGEGEQFFGPGTRLTVL.

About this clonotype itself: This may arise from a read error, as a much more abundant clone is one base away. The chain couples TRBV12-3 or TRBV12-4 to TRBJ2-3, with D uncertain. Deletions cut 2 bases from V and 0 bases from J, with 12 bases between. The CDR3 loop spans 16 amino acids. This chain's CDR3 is CASSLLLLGSTDTQYF. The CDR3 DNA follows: TGTGCCAGCAGTTTACTATTGCTGGGGAGCACAGATACGCAGTATTTT.

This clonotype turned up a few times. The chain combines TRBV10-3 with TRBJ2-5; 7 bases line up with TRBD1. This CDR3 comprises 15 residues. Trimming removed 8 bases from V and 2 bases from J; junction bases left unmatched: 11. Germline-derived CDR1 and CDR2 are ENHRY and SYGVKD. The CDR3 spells CAISSTGQGQETQYF. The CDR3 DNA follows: TGTGCCATCTCTTCGACAGGGCAAGGACAAGAGACCCAGTACTTC.

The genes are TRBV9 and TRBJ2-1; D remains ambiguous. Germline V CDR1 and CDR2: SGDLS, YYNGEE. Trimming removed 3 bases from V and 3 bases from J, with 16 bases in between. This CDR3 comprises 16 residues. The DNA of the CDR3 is TGTGCCAGCAGCGCTTGGGCTCTTACGGTCTACAATGAGCAGTTCTTC. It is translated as CASSAWALTVYNEQFF.

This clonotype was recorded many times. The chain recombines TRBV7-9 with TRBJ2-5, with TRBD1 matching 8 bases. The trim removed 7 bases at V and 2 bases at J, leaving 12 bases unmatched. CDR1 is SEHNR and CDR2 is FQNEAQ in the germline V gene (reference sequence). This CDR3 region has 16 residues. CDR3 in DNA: TGTGCCAGCATCAGACCACGGACAGGGCGGCAAGAGACCCAGTACTTC. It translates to CASIRPRTGRQETQYF.

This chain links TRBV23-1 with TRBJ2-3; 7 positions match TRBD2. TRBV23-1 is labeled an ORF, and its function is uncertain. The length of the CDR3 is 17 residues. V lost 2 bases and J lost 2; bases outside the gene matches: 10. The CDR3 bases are TGCGCCAGCAGTCAAGTCCGAGGGAGGGGATTCACAGATACGCAGTATTTT. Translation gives CASSQVRGRGFTDTQYF.

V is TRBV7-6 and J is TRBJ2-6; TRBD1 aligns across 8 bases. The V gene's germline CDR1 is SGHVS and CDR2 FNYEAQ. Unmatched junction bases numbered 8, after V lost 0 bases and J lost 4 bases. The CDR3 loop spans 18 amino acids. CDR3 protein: CASSLAAGGVGGANVLTF. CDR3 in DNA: TGTGCCAGCAGCTTAGCGGCAGGGGGCGTGGGAGGGGCCAACGTCCTGACTTTC. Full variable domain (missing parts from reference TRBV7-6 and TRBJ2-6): GAGVSQSPRYKVTKRGQDVALRCDPISGHVSLYWYRQALGQGPEFLTYFNYEAQQDKSGLPNDRFSAERPEGSISTLTIQRTEQRDSAMYRCASSLAAGGVGGANVLTFGAGSRLTVL.

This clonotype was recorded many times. CDR3 in amino acids: CSARNTDTQYF. The CDR3 DNA reads TGCAGTGCTCGAAACACAGATACGCAGTATTTT. This rearrangement joins TRBV20-1 to TRBJ2-3; D remains unclear. The V end lost 5 bases, the J end lost 2 bases, and 5 bases lay between the germline ends. CDR1 and CDR2 (germline): DFQATT, SNEGSKA (reference sequence). The CDR3 has 11 amino acids.

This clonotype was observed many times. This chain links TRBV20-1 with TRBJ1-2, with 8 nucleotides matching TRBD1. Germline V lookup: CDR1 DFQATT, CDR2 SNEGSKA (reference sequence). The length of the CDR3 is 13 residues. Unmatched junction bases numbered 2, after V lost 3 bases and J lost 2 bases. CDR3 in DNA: TGCAGTGCTAGGGACAGGGTAAACTATGGCTACACCTTC. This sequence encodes CSARDRVNYGYTF.

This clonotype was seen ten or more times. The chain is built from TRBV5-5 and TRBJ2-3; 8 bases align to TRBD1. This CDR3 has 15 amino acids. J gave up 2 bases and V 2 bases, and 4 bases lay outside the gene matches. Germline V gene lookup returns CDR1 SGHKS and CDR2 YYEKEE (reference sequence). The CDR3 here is CASSLRTGHTDTQYF. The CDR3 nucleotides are TGTGCCAGCAGCTTAAGGACAGGGCACACAGATACGCAGTATTTT.

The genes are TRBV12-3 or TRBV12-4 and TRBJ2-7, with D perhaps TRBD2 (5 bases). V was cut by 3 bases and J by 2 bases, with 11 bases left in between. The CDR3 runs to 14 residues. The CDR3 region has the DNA TGTGCCAGCAGTTTGGTCCCCGGGGCCTACGAGCAGTACTTC. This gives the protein CASSLVPGAYEQYF.

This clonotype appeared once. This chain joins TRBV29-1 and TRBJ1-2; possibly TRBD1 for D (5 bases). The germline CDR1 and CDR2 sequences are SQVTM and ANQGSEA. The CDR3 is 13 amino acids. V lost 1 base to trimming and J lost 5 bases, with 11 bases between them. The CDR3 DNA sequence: TGCAGCGTTGAAGTGGGCGGGGGGTATGGCTACACCTTC. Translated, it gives CSVEVGGGYGYTF.

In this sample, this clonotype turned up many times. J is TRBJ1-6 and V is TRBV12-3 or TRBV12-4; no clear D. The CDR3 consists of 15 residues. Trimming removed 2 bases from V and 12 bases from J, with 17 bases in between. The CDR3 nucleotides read TGTGCCAGCAGTTTAAGAAACGGCCCAGGCAGACCCCTCCACTTT. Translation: CASSLRNGPGRPLHF.

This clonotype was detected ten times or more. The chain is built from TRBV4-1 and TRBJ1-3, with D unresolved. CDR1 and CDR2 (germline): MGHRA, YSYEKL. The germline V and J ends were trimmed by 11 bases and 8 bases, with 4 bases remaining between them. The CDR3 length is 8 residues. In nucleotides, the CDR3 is TGCGCCGGAGACACCATATATTTT. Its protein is CAGDTIYF.

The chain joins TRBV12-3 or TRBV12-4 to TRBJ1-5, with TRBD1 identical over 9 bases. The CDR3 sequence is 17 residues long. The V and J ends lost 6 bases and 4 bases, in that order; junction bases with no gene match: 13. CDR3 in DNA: TGTGCCAGCAGGAAACAGACATACAGGGGGCGGAATCAGCCCCAGCATTTT. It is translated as CASRKQTYRGRNQPQHF.